This TCR beta chain comes out of a study of blood T cell repertoires in COVID-19. Study in general: The cDNA or gDNA used as material had been derived from T cells, B-cell-depleted T cells, or PBMCs.

In assigning cohorts, the study relied on participant-reported clinical history. Trimming took off 0 bases at V and 8 bases at J, with 14 bases between the two ends. The CDR3 is 15 amino acids. Germline V lookup: CDR1 SGHTA, CDR2 FQGTGA. Only in-frame clones appear in the TCRdb table, and some are missing; sequencing was by immunoSEQ multiplex PCR. Of 310,000 or so clones listed, approximately 84% were seen once; the top ten hold less than 11%. The genes are TRBV7-3 and TRBJ2-1; no clear D. Specimen: PBMCs or T cells enriched from blood (not recorded which). The receptor comes from a woman aged 18-29 years who had recovered from COVID-19. CDR3 sequence: CASSLTPGRWDEQFF. Here the CDR3 DNA reads TGTGCCAGCAGCTTAACTCCGGGTCGGTGGGATGAGCAGTTCTTC.